This entry lists 11 T cell receptor beta chains sequenced from one sample in a study of Graves' ophthalmopathy and Graves' hyperthyroidism. The authors amplified TCR beta CDR3 regions from RNA transcripts. An opening RT-PCR round employed HTBI primers and preceded a second-round multiplex PCR. MiXCR, applied by TCRdb to the multiplex PCR reads, yields one record per CDR3 protein. This repertoire shows 580,000 or so distinct CDR3 sequences, 39% found once; its top ten account for about 4%. Sequenced: peripheral blood or thyroid tissue (not recorded which). The receptors here all came from an adult man with Graves' hyperthyroidism.

This clonotype has at least ten counts. The V gene is TRBV25-1, the J gene TRBJ1-1, with TRBD1 as a possible D gene (5 bases). The V end was cut by 7 bases, the J end by 7 bases, with 16 bases between. The CDR3 extends over 13 amino acids. Germline V gene data show CDR1 as MGHDK and CDR2 as SYGVNS. The CDR3 sequence: CASTPGGGDEAFF. CDR3 DNA sequence: TGTGCCAGCACTCCTGGGGGAGGGGATGAAGCTTTCTTT. The entire variable domain, with the rest obtained from reference TRBV25-1 and TRBJ1-1, is as follows: EADIYQTPRYLVIGTGKKITLECSQTMGHDKMYWYQQDPGMELHLIHYSYGVNSTEKGDLSSESTVSRIRTEHFPLTLESARPSHTSQYLCASTPGGGDEAFFGQGTRLTVV.

The chain employs TRBV29-1 and TRBJ2-7; D may be TRBD1 (7 bases). The CDR3 sequence is 14 residues long. Looked up from germline, CDR1 is SQVTM and CDR2 is ANQGSEA. Trimming left V 6 bases short and J 3 bases short, with 18 bases between. The CDR3 DNA sequence: TGCAGCGTCGTGAGGGGCAGGGGGGACTACGAGCAGTACTTC. It codes for CSVVRGRGDYEQYF.

V is TRBV20-1 and J is TRBJ2-6; TRBD2 matches at 8 bases. J lost 11 bases, V lost 3 bases, and 9 bases had no gene match. Germline V gene data show CDR1 as DFQATT and CDR2 as SNEGSKA (reference sequence). The CDR3 covers 14 residues. The CDR3 here is CSASGSGGLYVLTF. The CDR3 nucleotides read TGCAGTGCTAGTGGGTCGGGGGGGCTATACGTCCTGACTTTC.

This clonotype was seen ten or more times. The V and J genes are TRBV19 and TRBJ1-1; D might be TRBD1 (5 bases). CDR1 is LNHDA and CDR2 is SQIVND in the germline V gene (reference sequence). V was shortened by 5 bases and J by 0 bases, with 10 bases between the two germline ends. This CDR3 is built from 14 residues. The chain's CDR3 is CASSVQTVNTEAFF. CDR3 DNA: TGTGCCAGTAGTGTGCAGACAGTGAACACTGAAGCTTTCTTT.

This clonotype was observed many times. The rearrangement links TRBV15 to TRBJ1-1, with 7 bases matching TRBD1. CDR1 and CDR2 from the germline V gene are LNHNV and YYDKDF (reference sequence). The V and J ends lost 6 bases and 4 bases, in that order; junction bases with no gene match: 5. The CDR3 is 13 residues long. The DNA of the CDR3 is TGTGCCACCAGACAGGGGAAGGTCACTGAAGCTTTCTTT. It codes for CATRQGKVTEAFF.

The J gene is TRBJ2-2, the V gene TRBV5-1; D remains unclear. V was pared by 0 bases and J by 0 bases, with 6 bases between. The CDR3 is 15 residues long. From germline, CDR1 is SGHRS and CDR2 YFSETQ. CDR3 sequence: CASSLGSSNTGELFF. In DNA form, the CDR3 reads TGCGCCAGCAGCTTGGGCTCATCGAACACCGGGGAGCTGTTTTTT.

The genes are TRBV2 and TRBJ2-2; the match to TRBD2 covers 10 bases. The CDR3 sequence is 16 residues long. Per germline, CDR1 SNHLY and CDR2 FYNNEI. Trimming at V came to 5 bases and at J to 5 bases, leaving 8 bases not matched to a gene. CDR3 DNA sequence: TGTGCCAGCAGTACTAGCGGGACTGGAGTAACCGGGGAGCTGTTTTTT. This encodes CASSTSGTGVTGELFF.

Concerning this clonotype itself: A clone one base away is much larger, so this may be a read error. The rearrangement links TRBV7-2 to TRBJ1-1, with a possible D match to TRBD1 (5 bases). Germline CDR1 reads SGHTA; CDR2 reads FQGNSA. The CDR3 has 15 residues. The chain's CDR3 is CANSPPSLGHTEAFF. CDR3 in DNA: TGTGCCAACAGCCCCCCCTCTTTGGGGCACACTGAAGCTTTCTTT.

The genes are TRBV7-2 and TRBJ2-7, with 8 nucleotides matching TRBD2. Germline lookup yields CDR1 SGHTA and CDR2 FQGNSA. This CDR3 has 13 amino acids. Trimming removed 4 bases from V and 7 bases from J; junction bases left unmatched: 6. For the CDR3, the DNA is TGTGCCAGCAGCTGGAGCGGGAGTAATGAGCAGTACTTC. Its protein product is CASSWSGSNEQYF.

This clonotype was picked up many times. The V and J genes are TRBV15 and TRBJ1-1; maybe TRBD1 (5 bases). V lost 5 bases to trimming and J lost 2 bases, with 18 bases between them. This CDR3 comprises 16 residues. The germline CDR1 and CDR2 sequences are LNHNV and YYDKDF (reference sequence). The CDR3 coding sequence is TGTGCCACCAGCCGCTTTGGCGGGGCTTATAACACTGAAGCTTTCTTT. Protein: CATSRFGGAYNTEAFF.

J is TRBJ2-1 and V is TRBV24-1; D unclear. CDR3 length: 13 amino acids. V lost 4 bases and J 5 bases, leaving 8 bases between the germline ends. CDR1 is KGHDR, CDR2 SFDVKD, per germline. The CDR3: CATSDPPNNEQFF. CDR3 in DNA: TGTGCCACCAGTGACCCCCCGAACAATGAGCAGTTCTTC.